A selection of T cell receptor beta chains follows, all from one sample in a study of human T cells and chemical hapten exposure. TCRdb reprocessed the RACE reads with MiXCR, giving one entry per CDR3 protein. This sample has under 450,000 distinct CDR3 sequences; roughly 6% occur once, and the top ten carry 5% to 6%. Sequencing used whole blood, obtained in connection with sensitization to the hapten diphenylcyclopropenone (DPC). The receptors were gathered from a woman in her late teens or twenties with alopecia areata. Some clones in this sample may be carry-over from other donors' samples. Both conserved end residues are part of each CDR3. D genes are given only for firm matches. Not every row has a clone size; where given, it reads once, few, many or a size class.

v_gene: TRBV6-5; d_gene: .; j_gene: TRBJ2-3; abundance: few; CDR3aa: CASSQVAADTQYF; CDR3nt: TGTGCCAGCAGCCAAGTAGCGGCAGATACGCAGTATTTT
v_gene: TRBV6-6; d_gene: .; j_gene: TRBJ1-5; abundance: few; CDR3aa: CASSYGDGVQPQHF; CDR3nt: TGTGCCAGCAGTTACGGCGACGGGGTGCAGCCCCAGCATTTT
v_gene: TRBV7-6; d_gene: TRBD2; j_gene: TRBJ2-1; abundance: few; CDR3aa: CASSPGSGGAYEQFF; CDR3nt: TGTGCCAGCAGCCCCGGGAGCGGGGGGGCCTATGAGCAGTTCTTC
v_gene: TRBV12-5; d_gene: TRBD1; j_gene: TRBJ1-2; abundance: .; CDR3aa: CASGPGQGKVHNGYTF; CDR3nt: TGTGCTAGTGGTCCCGGACAGGGGAAGGTCCATAATGGCTACACCTTC
v_gene: TRBV12-3/TRBV12-4; d_gene: .; j_gene: TRBJ2-7; abundance: many; CDR3aa: CASSLGSLYEQYF; CDR3nt: TGTGCCAGCAGTTTAGGGTCACTCTACGAGCAGTACTTC
v_gene: TRBV7-3; d_gene: TRBD2; j_gene: TRBJ2-6; abundance: .; CDR3aa: CASSLRRLAGGSGANVLTF; CDR3nt: TGTGCCAGCAGCTTAAGGCGCCTAGCGGGTGGCTCTGGGGCCAACGTCCTGACTTTC
v_gene: TRBV14; d_gene: .; j_gene: TRBJ1-1; abundance: .; CDR3aa: CASSQLLNTEAFF; CDR3nt: TGTGCCAGCAGCCAACTACTGAACACTGAAGCTTTCTTT
v_gene: TRBV5-1; d_gene: .; j_gene: TRBJ2-3; abundance: many; CDR3aa: CASSLDTASVNTQYF; CDR3nt: TGCGCCAGCAGCTTGGACACGGCCAGCGTTAATACGCAGTATTTT
v_gene: TRBV28; d_gene: .; j_gene: TRBJ1-4; abundance: few; CDR3aa: CASTPGRGNEKLFF; CDR3nt: TGTGCCAGCACCCCGGGGAGGGGGAATGAAAAACTGTTTTTT
v_gene: TRBV28; d_gene: TRBD1; j_gene: TRBJ1-2; abundance: .; CDR3aa: CASSLRDRVYGYTF; CDR3nt: TGTGCCAGCAGCCTCCGGGACAGGGTTTATGGCTACACCTTC
v_gene: TRBV6-5; d_gene: .; j_gene: TRBJ2-7; abundance: .; CDR3aa: CASRTDGYF; CDR3nt: TGTGCCAGCAGGACCGACGGGTACTTC
v_gene: TRBV4-3; d_gene: .; j_gene: TRBJ1-5; abundance: .; CDR3aa: CASSQEFGQPQHF; CDR3nt: TGCGCCAGCAGCCAAGAATTTGGTCAGCCCCAGCATTTT
v_gene: TRBV18; d_gene: .; j_gene: TRBJ1-1; abundance: many; CDR3aa: CASSPRTGSSTEAFF; CDR3nt: TGTGCCAGCTCACCCCGGACGGGTAGCTCCACTGAAGCTTTCTTT
v_gene: TRBV11-3; d_gene: TRBD1; j_gene: TRBJ2-1; abundance: few; CDR3aa: CASSATGHEQFF; CDR3nt: TGTGCCAGCAGCGCGACAGGGCATGAGCAGTTCTTC
v_gene: TRBV12-5; d_gene: TRBD1; j_gene: TRBJ2-1; abundance: .; CDR3aa: CASVGGQAYNEQFF; CDR3nt: TGTGCTAGTGTAGGGGGACAGGCTTACAATGAGCAGTTCTTC
v_gene: TRBV18; d_gene: .; j_gene: TRBJ2-1; abundance: .; CDR3aa: CASSPPNSNSYNEQFF; CDR3nt: TGTGCCAGCTCACCACCCAACAGTAACTCCTACAATGAGCAGTTCTTC
v_gene: TRBV12-3/TRBV12-4; d_gene: .; j_gene: TRBJ1-4; abundance: many; CDR3aa: CASSVPTNEKLFF; CDR3nt: TGTGCCAGCAGTGTTCCAACTAATGAAAAACTGTTTTTT
v_gene: TRBV29-1; d_gene: TRBD2; j_gene: TRBJ2-7; abundance: many; CDR3aa: CSVELASSYEQYF; CDR3nt: TGCAGCGTGGAACTAGCGTCCTCCTACGAGCAGTACTTC
v_gene: TRBV6-5; d_gene: .; j_gene: TRBJ2-5; abundance: few; CDR3aa: CASSYGPRGQETQYF; CDR3nt: TGTGCCAGCAGTTACGGGCCCCGGGGTCAGGAGACCCAGTACTTC
v_gene: TRBV6-6; d_gene: TRBD2; j_gene: TRBJ2-3; abundance: .; CDR3aa: CASSQAGVMGDTQYF; CDR3nt: TGTGCCAGCAGTCAAGCGGGGGTGATGGGAGATACGCAGTATTTT
v_gene: TRBV29-1; d_gene: TRBD1; j_gene: TRBJ2-2; abundance: .; CDR3aa: CSVPGQGYTGELFF; CDR3nt: TGCAGCGTTCCGGGACAGGGGTACACCGGGGAGCTGTTTTTT